This TCR beta chain was sequenced in a study of blood T cell repertoires in COVID-19. Sequencing used immunoSEQ multiplex PCR; TCRdb keeps in-frame clones, though not all of them. The sample has 150,000 to 200,000 clones, under 90% seen once. Germline V lookup: CDR1 SGHNT, CDR2 YENEEA. V trimming: 4 bases; J trimming: 4 bases; junction bases outside the gene matches: 7. CDR3 length: 15 amino acids. This TCR derives from a man in his sixties with acute or convalescent COVID-19. Source material: peripheral blood. The chain carries TRBV11-3 and TRBJ2-3; TRBD2 matches 8 bases. CDR3 in DNA: TGTGCCAGCAGCTCCAGCGGGAGTCGGGCAGATACGCAGTATTTT. Protein: CASSSSGSRADTQYF.